These T cell receptor beta chains were read from a single sample in a study of shared clonotypes between healthy human individuals. This table comes from immunoSEQ multiplex PCR, and its TCRdb copy is limited to in-frame clones, with some not included. The sample consists of around 500,000 clones, roughly 85% of them appearing once. Source material: PBMCs. All receptors derive from a woman aged 40 to 50 in good health. Some clones in this sample may be carry-over from other donors' samples. Both conserved end residues are part of each CDR3. D genes are given only for firm matches. The listing skips clone size in some rows; elsewhere it reads once, few, many or a size class.

>.|.|TRBJ1-4|TRBV19
CASRRQIATNEKLFF
TGTGCCAGTAGGCGGCAGATTGCAACTAATGAAAAACTGTTTTTT
>.|.|TRBJ1-5|TRBV28
CASSSGGGDGNQPQHF
TGTGCCAGCAGTTCGGGAGGGGGGGATGGCAATCAGCCCCAGCATTTT
>.|.|TRBJ2-4|TRBV18
CASSPGGQIVKNIQYF
TGTGCCAGCTCACCAGGGGGCCAAATAGTCAAAAACATTCAGTACTTC
>.|.|TRBJ2-1|TRBV29-1
CSVTGFGAYNEQFF
TGCAGCGTCACAGGATTTGGCGCCTACAATGAGCAGTTCTTC
>.|.|TRBJ2-2|TRBV28
CASFLSGAYGELFF
TGTGCCAGCTTCCTCAGCGGAGCTTACGGGGAGCTGTTTTTT
>.|.|TRBJ1-6|TRBV10-1
CASSEDRRGSPLHF
TGCGCCAGCAGTGAGGACAGGCGGGGTTCACCCCTCCACTTT
>.|few|TRBJ2-6|TRBV6-4
CASSLTTGVGANVLTF
TGTGCCAGCAGCCTAACGACAGGTGTTGGGGCCAACGTCCTGACTTTC
>.|.|TRBJ1-3|TRBV7-2
CASSPDWLSGNTIYF
TGTGCCAGCAGCCCGGACTGGCTCTCTGGAAACACCATATATTTT
>TRBD1|.|TRBJ2-3|TRBV5-4
CASSFAVGQGLADTQYF
TGTGCCAGCAGCTTTGCCGTGGGACAGGGGCTCGCAGATACGCAGTATTTT
>TRBD2|.|TRBJ2-2|TRBV9
CASSPGLAGGTNTGELFF
TGTGCCAGCAGCCCCGGACTAGCGGGAGGGACGAACACCGGGGAGCTGTTTTTT
>.|many|TRBJ2-1|TRBV18
CASSQYNEQFF
TGTGCCAGCTCCCAATACAATGAGCAGTTCTTC
>TRBD2|.|TRBJ2-5|TRBV18
CASSPRTSGRGQETQYF
TGTGCCAGCTCACCTAGGACTAGCGGGAGGGGCCAAGAGACCCAGTACTTC
>.|.|TRBJ2-1|TRBV6-4
CASSDSGTDYNEQFF
TGTGCCAGCAGTGACTCTGGGACGGACTACAATGAGCAGTTCTTC
>TRBD1|.|TRBJ1-1|TRBV5-1
CASSPQGGHTEAFF
TGCGCCAGCAGCCCCCAGGGGGGCCACACTGAAGCTTTCTTT
>TRBD1|.|TRBJ2-7|TRBV11-2
CASSFTDRWGYEQYF
TGTGCCAGCAGCTTTACGGACAGGTGGGGCTACGAGCAGTACTTC
>.|.|TRBJ2-7|TRBV15
CATSRVQGGSYEQYF
TGTGCCACCAGCAGGGTACAGGGTGGTTCTTACGAGCAGTACTTC
>TRBD1|.|TRBJ2-5|TRBV5-1
CASSLGVGGSETQYF
TGCGCCAGCAGCTTGGGGGTAGGGGGCTCGGAGACCCAGTACTTC
>TRBD2|.|TRBJ2-3|TRBV6-1
CASYLAGVGTQYF
TGTGCCAGCTACTTAGCGGGAGTTGGTACGCAGTATTTT
>TRBD2|.|TRBJ2-3|TRBV7-8
CASSFGTSGSFDTQYF
TGTGCCAGCAGCTTCGGGACTAGCGGGAGTTTCGATACGCAGTATTTT
>TRBD1|.|TRBJ2-7|TRBV15
CATSRGGTATYEQYF
TGTGCCACCAGCAGAGGAGGGACAGCTACCTACGAGCAGTACTTC
>TRBD1|once|TRBJ2-6|TRBV11-3
CASSLRYTGQGTAGANVLTF
TGTGCCAGCAGCTTACGATACACGGGACAGGGGACAGCTGGGGCCAACGTCCTGACTTTC
>TRBD2|.|TRBJ2-5|TRBV11-2
CASSLFRTSGGQETQYF
TGTGCCAGCAGCTTATTCCGGACTAGCGGGGGGCAAGAGACCCAGTACTTC